The following is a TCR beta chain sequence with its context. As yet, its antigen is unknown. The sample originates from a study of a mutant IDH1 vaccine in newly diagnosed glioma. For the study at large: The sex distribution of treated patients was about 62% male and roughly 38% female, with a mean age of 40.4 years.

Time point noted: baseline, week 1 (first vaccination visit). The sample's treatment: pre-vaccination baseline after standard-of-care therapy. Study-wide results and caveats: It was approximately 93% of patients that developed vaccine-induced immune responses.

The method was immunoSEQ multiplex PCR; TCRdb's version includes in-frame clones alone and lacks a portion of them. The sample consists of tens of thousands of clones, around 86% of them appearing once. This CDR3 is 15 amino acids long. Germline-derived CDR1 and CDR2 are SGHRS and YFSETQ. With 8 bases removed from V and 5 bases from J, the gap between germline ends came to 22 bases. V usage is TRBV5-1 and J usage is TRBJ1-1; D is uncertain. The receptor comes from a man in his forties with glioma. This specimen was PBMCs, taken from a glioma patient treated with radiotherapy, temozolomide or both. CDR3 nucleotides: TGCGCCAGTCGAGGGTCAGGTTTTGTGCGGACTGAAGCTTTCTTT. It encodes CASRGSGFVRTEAFF.